A selection of T cell receptor beta chains follows, all from one sample in a study of regulatory T cells in long-lasting Graves disease. TCRdb reprocessed the multiplex PCR reads with MiXCR, giving one entry per CDR3 protein. The data contain around 400,000 distinct CDR3 sequences, 15% to 19% of them seen just once; the ten biggest clones take up 22%. This material consisted of peripheral blood mononuclear cells (PBMCs), taken at new diagnosis, from a patient treated with antithyroid drugs. The source of these receptors is a female donor with Graves disease. CDR3s include the opening cysteine and the closing phenylalanine or tryptophan. A D gene is named only where the DNA matches it firmly.

J gene | D gene | CDR3 length | V gene | CDR3 protein
TRBJ2-1 | TRBD1 | 13 | TRBV7-9 | CASSRTGYSEQFF
TRBJ1-2 | TRBD1 | 16 | TRBV12-3/TRBV12-4 | CASRKGQVLSNYGYTF
TRBJ1-4 | TRBD1 | 15 | TRBV20-1 | CSARGAGQGGEKLFF
TRBJ1-5 | - | 18 | TRBV28 | CASGQPVGVPNSNQPQHF
TRBJ2-2 | - | 13 | TRBV9 | CASSVVTTGELFF
TRBJ2-5 | - | 16 | TRBV28 | CASSFPGTPPVETQYF
TRBJ2-2 | - | 13 | TRBV7-6 | CASTKTATGELFF
TRBJ2-3 | TRBD2 | 16 | TRBV12-3/TRBV12-4 | CASSFERGGPADTQYF
TRBJ2-7 | TRBD1 | 15 | TRBV24-1 | CATSSTGTGGWEQYF
TRBJ2-3 | - | 11 | TRBV6-5 | CASSYGDTQYF
TRBJ1-1 | TRBD1 | 15 | TRBV20-1 | CSARLGTGGNTEAFF
TRBJ1-1 | - | 14 | TRBV10-1 | CASSDRGMNTEAFF
TRBJ2-7 | - | 15 | TRBV12-3/TRBV12-4 | CASSSGTDRLYEQYF
TRBJ1-5 | - | 13 | TRBV5-1 | CASSLGQNQPQHF
TRBJ2-7 | - | 12 | TRBV20-1 | CSATWGSNEQYF
TRBJ1-5 | - | 16 | TRBV2 | CASRDRLREGNQPQHF
TRBJ2-5 | - | 14 | TRBV5-1 | CASRGMGTQETQYF
TRBJ2-2 | - | 13 | TRBV29-1 | CSLRQPHTGELFF